This record looks at one T cell receptor beta chain sequence and its context. Antigen unknown. The donors were healthy bone marrow donors. The germline V gene encodes CDR1 SGHDT and CDR2 YYEEEE. This CDR3 comprises 16 residues. V was clipped by 0 bases and J by 3 bases, with 12 bases between them. This sample was taken from a study of cytomegalovirus exposure and HLA in healthy donors. Regarding the study as a whole: Most of the TCR beta V segments (in an earlier analysis) were productive either about 87% or about 30% of the time. Presence/absence analyses took donor sequencing depth as roughly uniform.

The primer mix had 60 Vbeta and 13 Jbeta primers. Profiling relied on immunoSEQ multiplex PCR, and the TCRdb table lists in-frame clones only, not all of them. The table lists about 120,000 clones, 80% to 90% of them singletons, with roughly 4% in the top ten. Input material: PBMCs. V usage is TRBV5-6 and J usage is TRBJ2-2, with TRBD1 as a possible D gene (5 bases). The sequence was collected from a woman aged 35 to 49 in good health and CMV-seropositive. The CDR3 DNA is TGTGCCAGCAGCTTGGAAGGCAGGGTTCACACCGGGGAGCTGTTTTTT. Translated, it gives CASSLEGRVHTGELFF.